This T cell receptor (beta chain) was sequenced for a study of T cell responses to AZD1222 COVID-19 vaccine. Overall study: Combined were second doses at about 4 or about 12 weeks. Regarding the study as a whole: Of spike-specific TCRs, nearly half reportedly target regions left unmutated in variants. At study baseline, merely over 5 AZD1222 recipients were seropositive.

Generated by immunoSEQ multiplex PCR, the TCRdb table keeps only in-frame clones and is missing some. The sample yields 95,000 or so clones, about 88% seen once. Remarks on this clone: Its antigen is unidentified.

The CDR3 is made up of 16 amino acids. Per the germline V gene, CDR1 is MNHEY and CDR2 is SVGAGI. Trimming removed 0 bases from V and 3 bases from J; junction bases left unmatched: 5. Specimen: peripheral blood, collected on day 0 of AZD1222 vaccination. This clonotype was obtained from an adult in good health. The V and J genes are TRBV6-5 and TRBJ1-5; 7 nucleotides align to TRBD1. The CDR3 DNA reads TGTGCCAGCAGTTACTCGGGACAGTCGAACAATCAGCCCCAGCATTTT. Its protein is CASSYSGQSNNQPQHF.